This TCR beta chain was retrieved from a study of regulatory T cells in long-lasting Graves disease. Building of the TCR beta libraries involved iRepertoire HTBI primers and Arm-PCR of CDR3 regions. TCRdb itself ran the multiplex PCR reads through MiXCR, one entry per CDR3 protein. The sample shows over 300,000 distinct CDR3 sequences, less than 20% of them seen only once. Time point noted: persistent/refractory GD, antithyroid drugs over 5 years with positive TRAb. Making the TCR library involved RNA that had been extracted from PBMCs. Graves' disease diagnoses followed American Thyroid Association guidelines. EDTA tubes held 8 to 10 milliliters of peripheral blood from each patient. Many counts were recorded for this clonotype. Its specificity is not known. Overall study findings and caveats: For persistent Graves' patients, TCR diversity was lower than for newly diagnosed ones.

The sequencing here drew on peripheral blood mononuclear cells (PBMCs), taken when the disease was refractory, from a patient treated with antithyroid drugs. The receptor was derived from a female donor with Graves disease.

The CDR3, as DNA: TGTGCCAGCAGCCCGACAGGGGGCTCAGCTTTCTTT. Its translation: CASSPTGGSAFF. This chain uses TRBV3-1 with TRBJ1-1; 10 bases are shared with TRBD1. The CDR3 loop spans 12 amino acids. The ends lost 4 bases at V and 10 bases at J; junction bases unmatched: 3. The germline V gene has CDR1 LGHDT and CDR2 YNNKEL (reference sequence).